A single count supports the clone carrying this T cell receptor (beta chain). Assay: immunoSEQ multiplex PCR; the TCRdb copy retains only in-frame clones and omits some. The table has about 510,000 clones, roughly 95% seen once. Between the trimmed V and J ends, which lost 1 base and 8 bases, there was a span of 9 bases. Germline-derived CDR1 and CDR2 are SGHDT and YYEEEE. CDR3 size: 13 residues. The data are from a study of shared clonotypes between healthy human individuals. Overall study context: Serving as donors were two women and a few men, whose ages spanned 18 to 49. Donors had three CD4 naive, three CD4 memory, two CD8 naive and one CD8 memory plate apiece.

The origin of this receptor is a woman aged 25 to 39 in good health. Input material: naive CD4+ T cells sorted from blood. Regarding subset: CD45RA+ positively selected. The rearrangement joins TRBV5-6 to TRBJ1-4, with D unresolved. The CDR3, as DNA: TGTGCCAGCAGCTTGCTGGCAGACGAAAAACTGTTTTTT. Translating gives CASSLLADEKLFF.